A selection of T cell receptor beta chains follows, all from one sample in a study of regulatory T cells in long-lasting Graves disease. TCRdb reprocessed the multiplex PCR reads with MiXCR, giving one entry per CDR3 protein. The profile covers 550,000 to 600,000 distinct CDR3 sequences, with roughly 16% appearing a single time and approximately 12% taken by the ten largest. The sample was also linked to a second study, of T cells in Graves' hyperthyroidism and ophthalmopathy.

Sequenced material: peripheral blood mononuclear cells (PBMCs), taken at new diagnosis, from a patient treated with antithyroid drugs. All receptors derive from a man aged 18 to 35 with Graves disease. Each CDR3 is given with its conserved first and last residue. Fields, in order: J gene, V gene, CDR3 protein.

j_call: TRBJ2-1; v_call: TRBV7-9; cdr3_aa: CASSPTGTSGSGEQFF
j_call: TRBJ2-1; v_call: TRBV20-1; cdr3_aa: CSASIAGVYNEQFF
j_call: TRBJ1-1; v_call: TRBV24-1; cdr3_aa: CATSDPGTEQAFF
j_call: TRBJ1-6; v_call: TRBV27; cdr3_aa: CASSLWARDNSPLHF
j_call: TRBJ2-7; v_call: TRBV5-1; cdr3_aa: CASSVSGTSGIEQYF
j_call: TRBJ1-2; v_call: TRBV5-4; cdr3_aa: CASSLWAVNGYTF
j_call: TRBJ2-1; v_call: TRBV7-7; cdr3_aa: CASSPDILRGNEQFF
j_call: TRBJ1-1; v_call: TRBV9; cdr3_aa: CASSAGVDDTEAFF
j_call: TRBJ2-7; v_call: TRBV7-6; cdr3_aa: CASSPSADEQYF
j_call: TRBJ1-3; v_call: TRBV30; cdr3_aa: CAWRRSGNTIYF
j_call: TRBJ2-7; v_call: TRBV6-2/TRBV6-3; cdr3_aa: CASSENGRSYEQYF
j_call: TRBJ2-5; v_call: TRBV25-1; cdr3_aa: CASSGRWDQETQYF
j_call: TRBJ2-1; v_call: TRBV6-2/TRBV6-3; cdr3_aa: CASSERLAKYIEQFF
j_call: TRBJ2-1; v_call: TRBV20-1; cdr3_aa: CSARDQLEEQFF
j_call: TRBJ1-1; v_call: TRBV27; cdr3_aa: CASSFMGGNTEAFF
j_call: TRBJ2-4; v_call: TRBV6-5; cdr3_aa: CASSYGGQGANYIQYF
j_call: TRBJ2-7; v_call: TRBV11-2; cdr3_aa: CASSSPDSTNHFYEQYF
j_call: TRBJ2-7; v_call: TRBV29-1; cdr3_aa: CSVVGQNYEQYF
j_call: TRBJ2-7; v_call: TRBV14; cdr3_aa: CASSLRGAGLPTYEQYF
j_call: TRBJ2-2; v_call: TRBV28; cdr3_aa: CASSWGHENTGELFF
j_call: TRBJ1-5; v_call: TRBV28; cdr3_aa: CASSQPYSNQPQHF